One sample yielded the 10 T cell receptor beta chains listed below, sequenced in a study of CD8+CD57+ T cells in acquired aplastic anemia. Genomic DNA, serving as template, underwent TCR beta VDJ and CDR3 profiling. TCRdb re-analysed the reads in MiXCR, keeping a single row per CDR3 protein. The sample carries around 120,000 distinct CDR3 sequences, approximately 41% recorded once. Flow cytometry had shown expanded CD8+CD57+ cells in the patients chosen for sequencing. Sequenced material: sorted CD4+, CD8+, or CD8+CD57+ T cells (not recorded which) from PBMCs. The source of these receptors is a human donor with aplastic anemia.

The chain combines TRBV9 with TRBJ1-3; maybe TRBD1 (5 bases). Germline lookup yields CDR1 SGDLS and CDR2 YYNGEE. The CDR3 runs 15 residues. With 4 bases removed from V and 0 bases from J, the gap between germline ends came to 11 bases. The DNA of the CDR3 is TGTGCCAGCAGCCCGCTGGACAACTCTGGAAACACCATATATTTT. Its protein is CASSPLDNSGNTIYF. Full variable domain (rest looked up from reference TRBV9 and TRBJ1-3): DSGVTQTPKHLITATGQRVTLRCSPRSGDLSVYWYQQSLDQGLQFLIQYYNGEERAKGNILERFSAQQFPDLHSELNLSSLELGDSALYFCASSPLDNSGNTIYFGEGSWLTVV.

A remark on this clonotype: One base away lies a much larger clone, so this may be a sequencing read error. V gene TRBV20-1 combines with J gene TRBJ2-1, with 15 bases matching TRBD2. Trimming cost V 0 bases and J 3 bases; bases outside gene matches: 6. In germline, CDR1 is DFQATT, CDR2 SNEGSKA (reference sequence). The CDR3 has 18 amino acids. CDR3 sequence: CSARDKRTSGGVYNEQFF. The CDR3, as DNA: TGCAGTGCTAGAGATAAGCGGACTAGCGGGGGGGTCTACAATGAGCAGTTCTTC.

This clonotype was detected ten times or more. The CDR3, as DNA: TGCAGTGCTAGAGGGAGAGTTCCAGATACGCAGTATTTT. Residues: CSARGRVPDTQYF. The chain employs TRBV20-1 and TRBJ2-3; no clear D gene. The length of the CDR3 is 13 residues. V shed 1 base and J shed 4 bases, with 9 bases lying between them. Germline V gene data show CDR1 as DFQATT and CDR2 as SNEGSKA (reference sequence).

V usage is TRBV18 and J usage is TRBJ2-5; D call uncertain. The CDR3 has 12 amino acids. V gave up 4 bases and J gave up 7 bases, with 10 bases separating them. Germline CDR1 and CDR2: KGHSH and LQKENI. CDR3 sequence: CASSLGEGTQYF. In DNA, the CDR3 is TGTGCCAGCTCACTCGGCGAAGGGACCCAGTACTTC.

This clonotype appeared many times. The chain uses TRBV5-6 and TRBJ2-1; D remains unclear. The V gene's germline CDR1 is SGHDT and CDR2 YYEEEE. V shed 5 bases and J shed 0 bases, with 15 bases lying between them. The CDR3 has 16 amino acids. CDR3 loop: CASRPLGISSYNEQFF. The CDR3 nucleotides are TGTGCCAGCAGGCCCCTTGGGATTAGCTCCTACAATGAGCAGTTCTTC.

This clonotype was counted a few times. The chain uses TRBV6-2 or TRBV6-3 and TRBJ2-5; D is unresolved. Germline CDR1 MNHEY, CDR2 SVGEGT. Trimming shortened V by 5 bases and J by 4 bases, and 11 bases separated the two germline ends. CDR3 size: 13 residues. The CDR3 sequence is CASSHDYLETQYF. The CDR3 coding sequence is TGTGCCAGCAGTCACGATTATTTAGAGACCCAGTACTTC.

With regard to this clonotype: A much larger clone sits a single nucleotide away, making a read error possible. The V gene is TRBV6-2 or TRBV6-3, the J gene TRBJ1-5; the D gene is possibly TRBD1 (6 bases). The CDR3 totals 16 residues. Germline assignment: CDR1 MNHEY and CDR2 SVGEGT. The CDR3 reads CASSHLAGAGNQLQHF. The CDR3 region has the DNA TGTGCCAGCAGTCACCTCGCGGGGGCGGGCAATCAGCTCCAGCATTTT.

The V and J genes are TRBV28 and TRBJ1-2; perhaps TRBD1 as D (6 bases). The CDR3 has 17 amino acids. Germline CDR1 MDHEN, CDR2 SYDVKM. The ends were cut back, 5 bases at V and 0 bases at J, with 19 bases in the middle. The DNA of the CDR3 is TGTGCCAGCAGTCCCCGCGGGGGGCATTTTGCTAACTATGGCTACACCTTC. Translating gives CASSPRGGHFANYGYTF.

This clonotype was found many times. This chain links TRBV7-2 with TRBJ1-1, with D possibly matching TRBD1 (6 bases). Looked up from germline, CDR1 is SGHTA and CDR2 is FQGNSA. This CDR3 contains 14 residues. V shed 3 bases and J shed 1 base, with 9 bases lying between them. This CDR3 is CASSLGGPNTEAFF. As DNA, the CDR3 is TGTGCCAGCAGCTTGGGGGGCCCGAACACTGAAGCTTTCTTT.

The rearrangement joins TRBV19 to TRBJ2-2; 8 bases fit TRBD1. Germline V gene lookup returns CDR1 LNHDA and CDR2 SQIVND (reference sequence). V was clipped by 6 bases and J by 5 bases; unmatched bases: 8. This CDR3 region has 15 residues. CDR3 bases: TGTGCCAGTAGCCCTACAGGGGGAAGGACCGGGGAGCTGTTTTTT. This codes for CASSPTGGRTGELFF.